This is a list of T cell receptor beta chains from one sample in a study of metastatic and nonmetastatic thyroid tumors. With MiXCR, TCRdb called clones anew from the PCR reads. In the table there are 25,000 to 30,000 clones, around 25% of which are singletons. Material for sequencing was blood. Every receptor here comes from a female donor with papillary thyroid cancer or a benign thyroid nodule (not recorded which). Some clones in this sample may be carry-over from other donors' samples. The CDR3 runs from the conserved cysteine through the conserved F or W. Fields, in order: CDR3 protein, V gene.

CSSSFGGGLSQPQHF | TRBV12-3/TRBV12-4
CASSLAAGPYEQYF | TRBV5-1
CASSPAGTSYNEQFF | TRBV5-1
CASSLGTSGNTGELFF | TRBV11-2
CASNRMNTGELFF | TRBV6-1
CASSIKTSGSSTSTDTQYF | TRBV4-2
CSAREIRTSGSASYEQYF | TRBV20-1
CASSPDTETYNEQFF | TRBV3-1
CSARTSGGYEQYF | TRBV29-1
CASSLGLAGPSETQYF | TRBV3-1
CATSYGYNSPLHF | TRBV24-1
CASSWDYRSSYEQYF | TRBV6-2/TRBV6-3
CASSKGTSGDNEQFF | TRBV5-1
CVSSHGPILCGYSYEQYF | TRBV14
CASTRLAGAPHEQFF | TRBV6-2/TRBV6-3
CSAWLQGAATYGYTF | TRBV20-1
CASRPLDGGTDTQYF | TRBV2
CASSLPILGTSTDTQYF | TRBV28
CSASRQGSNSPLHF | TRBV20-1
CASSLTGQGVQETQYF | TRBV11-2
CSARGLAGSGEQFF | TRBV20-1
CASSEMVWSGGTYTQYF | TRBV6-1
CASSSTYQETQYF | TRBV27
CASSHRDSVSGANVLTF | TRBV5-6
CASSPRDRSGYTF | TRBV28
CASTGVGTWVYEQCF | TRBV6-1
CASSVGIGYTF | TRBV19
CASWPGVYYNEQFF | TRBV6-1
CASSYRDLGYTF | TRBV7-9
CATSEGGQGTNEKLFF | TRBV24-1
CATSRDNRGGPYEQYF | TRBV15
CASSQVRVQGQQPQHF | TRBV4-2
CSASKGSEYGYTF | TRBV20-1
CASSLDYMDTEAFF | TRBV7-6
CASSTGMGHNSPLHF | TRBV19
CASSKQGAGETKYF | TRBV27
CASSVVGMNTEAFF | TRBV9
CASSLQEYNSPLHF | TRBV12-3/TRBV12-4
CASSGWTSDRTDTQYF | TRBV6-2/TRBV6-3
CASSPQLTDTQYF | TRBV28
CASRVSGTNEHFF | TRBV12-3/TRBV12-4
CASSRLAGAGGELFF | TRBV4-1
CASSFPPQGHTGELFF | TRBV11-1
CASRPLAGETQYF | TRBV14